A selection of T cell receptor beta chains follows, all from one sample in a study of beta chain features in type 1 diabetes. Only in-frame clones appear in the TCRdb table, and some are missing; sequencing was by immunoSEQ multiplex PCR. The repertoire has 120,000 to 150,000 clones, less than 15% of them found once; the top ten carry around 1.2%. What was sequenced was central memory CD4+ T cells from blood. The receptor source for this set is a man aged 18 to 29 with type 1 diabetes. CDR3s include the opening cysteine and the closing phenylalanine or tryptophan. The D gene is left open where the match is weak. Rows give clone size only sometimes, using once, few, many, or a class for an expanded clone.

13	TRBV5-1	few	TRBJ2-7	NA	TGCGCCAGCAGCTTCGGAGAGCTCGGCGAGCAGTACTTC	CASSFGELGEQYF
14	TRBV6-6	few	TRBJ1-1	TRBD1	TGTGCCAGCAGCCTGGAGGGGGCTTCCACTGAAGCTTTCTTT	CASSLEGASTEAFF
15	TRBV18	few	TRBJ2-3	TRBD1	TGTGCCAGCTCACCCCGGGACAGGCGCACAGATACGCAGTATTTT	CASSPRDRRTDTQYF
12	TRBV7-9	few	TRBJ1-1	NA	TGTGCCAGCAGTTACAGTAACACTGAAGCTTTCTTT	CASSYSNTEAFF
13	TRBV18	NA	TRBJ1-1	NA	TGTGCCAGCTCATCCGGGGACAACACTGAAGCTTTCTTT	CASSSGDNTEAFF
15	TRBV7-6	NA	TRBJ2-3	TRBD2	TGTGCCAGCAGCTCTAGCGGGGGGGCAACAGATACGCAGTATTTT	CASSSSGGATDTQYF
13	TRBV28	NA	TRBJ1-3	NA	TGTGCCAGCAGTACGGTTGCGAGAAACACCATATATTTT	CASSTVARNTIYF
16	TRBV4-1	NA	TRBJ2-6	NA	TGCGCCAGCAGCCAAGTCAGGAGCTCTGGGGCCAACGTCCTGACTTTC	CASSQVRSSGANVLTF
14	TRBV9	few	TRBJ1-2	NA	TGTGCCAGCAGCGACGTACAGGGTTTGATCGGCTACACCTTC	CASSDVQGLIGYTF
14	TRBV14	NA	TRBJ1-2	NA	TGTGCCAGCAGCGAAAGGGCCGAAGGCGATGGCTACACCTTC	CASSERAEGDGYTF
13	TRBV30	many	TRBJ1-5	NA	TGTGCCTGGGCGCCGGATAGCAATCAGCCCCAGCATTTT	CAWAPDSNQPQHF
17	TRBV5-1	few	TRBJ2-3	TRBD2	TGCGCCAGCAGCTCGACCCCCACAGCGGGGGGGCTGGATACGCAGTATTTT	CASSSTPTAGGLDTQYF
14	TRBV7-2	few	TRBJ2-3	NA	TGTGCCAGCAGCTTAGCGGGAATGGGGGATACGCAGTATTTT	CASSLAGMGDTQYF
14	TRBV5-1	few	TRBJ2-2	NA	TGCGCCAGCAGCCCCGAAGGGGACACCGGGGAGCTGTTTTTT	CASSPEGDTGELFF
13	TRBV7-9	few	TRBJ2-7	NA	TGTGCCAGCAGCTTGGACGGAACCTACGAGCAGTACTTC	CASSLDGTYEQYF
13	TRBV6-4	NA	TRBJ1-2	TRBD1	TGTGCCAGCAGTGGGACAGGGGGAGATGGCTACACCTTC	CASSGTGGDGYTF
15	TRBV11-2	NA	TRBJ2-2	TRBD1	TGTGCCAGCAGCTTGGCGGGACAGGGTTTCGGGGAGCTGTTTTTT	CASSLAGQGFGELFF
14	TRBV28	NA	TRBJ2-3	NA	TGTGCCAGCAGTTTCCCGGGTAGCACAGATACGCAGTATTTT	CASSFPGSTDTQYF
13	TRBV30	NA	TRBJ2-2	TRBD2	TGTGCCTGGACCCCGGGGGGGGCGGCCTGGCTGTTTTTT	CAWTPGGAAWLFF
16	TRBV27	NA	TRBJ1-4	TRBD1	TGTGCCAGCAGTTTAGACAGGGTACCAACTAATGAAAAACTGTTTTTT	CASSLDRVPTNEKLFF
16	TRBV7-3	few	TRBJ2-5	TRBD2	TGTGCCAGCAGCTCCCGCGGGGGGGCAGAGAAAGAGACCCAGTACTTC	CASSSRGGAEKETQYF
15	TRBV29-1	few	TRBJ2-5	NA	TGCAGCGTTGAAGATCGGGGCCGGGGGCAAGAGACCCAGTACTTC	CSVEDRGRGQETQYF
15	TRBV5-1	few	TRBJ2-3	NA	TGCGCCAGCAGCTTGGCCGGGGGGCAAGCAGATACGCAGTATTTT	CASSLAGGQADTQYF
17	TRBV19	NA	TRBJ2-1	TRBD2	TGTGCCAGTAGTACAGGGACTAGCGGGGGATCCTACAATGAGCAGTTCTTC	CASSTGTSGGSYNEQFF
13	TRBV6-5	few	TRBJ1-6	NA	TGTGCCAGCAGTTACTCGTACCTCCAGGCCCTCCACTTT	CASSYSYLQALHF
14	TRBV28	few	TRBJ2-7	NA	TGTGCCAGCAGTTTAGCAGGTCGAGTAGGCGAGCAGTACTTC	CASSLAGRVGEQYF
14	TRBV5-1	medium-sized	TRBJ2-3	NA	TGCGCCAGCAGCCCCCGCCGGGCCGGGGATACGCAGTATTTT	CASSPRRAGDTQYF
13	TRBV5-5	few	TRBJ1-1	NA	TGTGCCAGCAGCTTGACAGGGCCTCTTGAAGCTTTCTTT	CASSLTGPLEAFF
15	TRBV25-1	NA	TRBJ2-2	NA	TGTGCCAGCAGTGAATTAGACAGGGACTCCGGGGAGCTGTTTTTT	CASSELDRDSGELFF
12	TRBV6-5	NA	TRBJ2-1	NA	TGTGCCAGCAGTGCCCAGGTGAATGAGCAGTTCTTC	CASSAQVNEQFF
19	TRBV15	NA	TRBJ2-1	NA	TGTGCCACCAGCAGAGTTGAAGGATCGATCAAAAGGTTGGGCAATGAGCAGTTCTTC	CATSRVEGSIKRLGNEQFF
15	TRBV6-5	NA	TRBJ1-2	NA	TGTGCCAGCAGTGGAGGGGCAGGGAACGACTATGGCTACACCTTC	CASSGGAGNDYGYTF
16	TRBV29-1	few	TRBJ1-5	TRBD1	TGCAGCGTTGAAATTGCAGGGACAGGGGGCAATCAGCCCCAGCATTTT	CSVEIAGTGGNQPQHF
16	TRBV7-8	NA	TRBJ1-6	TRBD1	TGTGCCAGCAGCTTAGATACGGGACAGGGTAATTCACCCCTCCACTTT	CASSLDTGQGNSPLHF
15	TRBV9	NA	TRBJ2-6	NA	TGTGCCAGCAGCCCACAATCGGCTGGGGCCAACGTCCTGACTTTC	CASSPQSAGANVLTF
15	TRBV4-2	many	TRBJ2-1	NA	TGTGCCAGCAGCCAAGAGACTAGCTCCTACAATGAGCAGTTCTTC	CASSQETSSYNEQFF
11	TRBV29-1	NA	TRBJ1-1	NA	TGCAGCGTTGAAGGGTCTACTGAAGCTTTCTTT	CSVEGSTEAFF
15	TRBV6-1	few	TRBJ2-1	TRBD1	TGTGCCAGCAGGGAGGGACAGGGCTCCTACAATGAGCAGTTCTTC	CASREGQGSYNEQFF
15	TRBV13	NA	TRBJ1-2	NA	TGTGCCAGCAGCTTCACAGGAGCCGGGGCCTATGGCTACACCTTC	CASSFTGAGAYGYTF
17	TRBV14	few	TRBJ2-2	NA	TGTGCCAGCAGCCAAGCATATGGGGTAACGAACACCGGGGAGCTGTTTTTT	CASSQAYGVTNTGELFF
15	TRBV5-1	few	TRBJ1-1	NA	TGCGCCAGCAGCGAGGGGATTCGGACAAACACTGAAGCTTTCTTT	CASSEGIRTNTEAFF
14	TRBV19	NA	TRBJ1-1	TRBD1	TGTGCCAGCACAAAGACAGGGATGAACACTGAAGCTTTCTTT	CASTKTGMNTEAFF
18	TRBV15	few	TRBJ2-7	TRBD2	TGTGCCACCAGCAGAGAACCCGATAAGGGAGGGGATCCCTACGAGCAGTACTTC	CATSREPDKGGDPYEQYF
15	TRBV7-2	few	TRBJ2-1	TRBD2	TGTGCCAGCAGCCCGGGCGGGAGCTCCTACAATGAGCAGTTCTTC	CASSPGGSSYNEQFF
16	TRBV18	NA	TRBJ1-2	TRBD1	TGTGCCAGCTCTAAGGAGACAGGGGGAAACCGCTATGGCTACACCTTC	CASSKETGGNRYGYTF
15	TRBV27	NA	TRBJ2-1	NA	TGTGCCAGCAGGGACGGGGGAACGGGGTACAATGAGCAGTTCTTC	CASRDGGTGYNEQFF
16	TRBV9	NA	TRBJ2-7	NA	TGTGCCAGCAGCGTAGGGCAGGCCTCTTTCTCCTACGAGCAGTACTTC	CASSVGQASFSYEQYF
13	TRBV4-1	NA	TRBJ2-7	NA	TGCGCCAGCAGCCAAGAACCGTTCTACGAGCAGTACTTC	CASSQEPFYEQYF
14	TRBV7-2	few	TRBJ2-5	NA	TGTGCCAGCAGCTTTGGGACACCAGGGGAGACCCAGTACTTC	CASSFGTPGETQYF
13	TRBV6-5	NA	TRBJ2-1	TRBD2	TGTGCCAGCAAGCGGGGGGGACACAATGAGCAGTTCTTC	CASKRGGHNEQFF
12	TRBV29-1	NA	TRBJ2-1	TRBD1	TGCAGTGTAGGACAGGGGTGGAATGAGCAGTTCTTC	CSVGQGWNEQFF